This T cell receptor (beta chain) was identified in a study of T-cell memory formation after mild COVID-19. This clonotype was observed many times. The antigen is unknown. Study-level points and caveats: There was a balanced CD4/CD8 profile in clones contracting day 15 to 85, and later expanders leaned CD4+. Contracting CD4+ clones sat mainly in CM and EM; CD8+ in EMRA.

From 5'RACE with constant-segment primers came TCR alpha and TCR beta cDNA libraries that carried sample barcodes and UMIs. Using its own MiXCR run on the 5' RACE reads, TCRdb lists one record per CDR3 protein. This table has fewer than 150,000 distinct CDR3 sequences, roughly 13% appearing once. The CDR3 runs to 14 residues. J was trimmed by 0 bases and V by 7 bases; bases with no gene match: 5. Germline-derived CDR1 and CDR2 are MNHEY and SMNVEV (reference sequence). V gene TRBV27 combines with J gene TRBJ2-7; 8 bases map to TRBD1. The TCR comes from an adult woman who had mild COVID-19 (a few samples of this study predate the infection). Cell type and time point are not known. The sample comprised PBMCs or a T cell subset sorted from them (not recorded which). CDR3 sequence (DNA): TGTGCCAGCACCTTGACAGGGGACTCCTACGAGCAGTACTTC. Its translation: CASTLTGDSYEQYF.